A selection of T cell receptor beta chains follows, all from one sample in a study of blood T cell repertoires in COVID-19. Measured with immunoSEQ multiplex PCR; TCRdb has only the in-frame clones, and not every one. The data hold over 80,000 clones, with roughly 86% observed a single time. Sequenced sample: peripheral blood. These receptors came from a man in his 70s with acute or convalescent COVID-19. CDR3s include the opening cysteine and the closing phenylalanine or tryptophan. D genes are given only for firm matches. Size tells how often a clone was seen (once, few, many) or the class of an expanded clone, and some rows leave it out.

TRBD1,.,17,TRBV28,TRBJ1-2,CASDSSRDRGRGYGYTF,TGTGCCAGCGACAGTTCTAGGGACAGGGGGCGCGGCTATGGCTACACCTTC
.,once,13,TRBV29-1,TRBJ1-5,CSVASTVNQPQHF,TGCAGCGTTGCGTCTACAGTCAATCAGCCCCAGCATTTT
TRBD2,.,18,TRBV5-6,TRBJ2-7,CASSSTGTSGRISYEQYF,TGTGCCAGCAGCTCCACCGGGACTAGCGGGAGGATCTCCTACGAGCAGTACTTC
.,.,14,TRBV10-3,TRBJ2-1,CAISGGGNDNEQFF,TGTGCCATCAGTGGGGGCGGGAACGACAATGAGCAGTTCTTC
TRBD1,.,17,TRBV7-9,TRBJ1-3,CASSLATGGSSGNTIYF,TGTGCCAGCAGCTTAGCGACAGGGGGCTCCTCTGGAAACACCATATATTTT
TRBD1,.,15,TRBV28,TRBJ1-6,CASSELDRANSPLHF,TGTGCCAGCAGTGAACTGGACAGGGCTAATTCACCCCTCCACTTT
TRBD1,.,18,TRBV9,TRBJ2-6,CASSARGPGLLGANVLTF,TGTGCCAGCAGCGCCAGGGGGCCTGGACTACTCGGGGCCAACGTCCTGACTTTC
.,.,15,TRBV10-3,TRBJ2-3,CAISEWGGAEDTQYF,TGTGCCATCAGTGAGTGGGGGGGCGCGGAAGATACGCAGTATTTT
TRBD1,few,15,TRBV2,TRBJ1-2,CASSEATGVYYGYTF,TGTGCCAGCAGTGAAGCGACAGGGGTTTACTATGGCTACACCTTC
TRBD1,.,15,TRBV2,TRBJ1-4,CASSFRDRGLEKLFF,TGTGCCAGCAGCTTCCGGGACAGGGGGCTTGAAAAACTGTTTTTT
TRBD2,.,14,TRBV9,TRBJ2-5,CASSVSSGEETQYF,TGTGCCAGCAGCGTATCGAGCGGGGAGGAGACCCAGTACTTC
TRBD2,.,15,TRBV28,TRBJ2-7,CASSLGGSFPYEQYF,TGTGCCAGCAGTTTAGGCGGGAGTTTCCCCTACGAGCAGTACTTC
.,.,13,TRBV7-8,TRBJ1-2,CASSVGTRNGYTF,TGTGCCAGCAGCGTAGGGACACGAAATGGCTACACCTTC
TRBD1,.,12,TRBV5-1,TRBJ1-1,CASSLGQGGAFF,TGCGCCAGCAGCTTGGGGCAGGGGGGAGCTTTCTTT
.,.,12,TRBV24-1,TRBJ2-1,CATGGTHNEQFF,TGTGCCACCGGCGGGACTCATAATGAGCAGTTCTTC
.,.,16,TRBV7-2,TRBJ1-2,CATATVAVQPGYGYTF,TGTGCCACCGCGACAGTAGCGGTTCAGCCAGGTTATGGCTACACCTTC
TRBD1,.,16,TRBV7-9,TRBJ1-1,CASSSGQGRLNTEAFF,TGTGCCAGCAGCTCCGGACAGGGGCGATTGAACACTGAAGCTTTCTTT